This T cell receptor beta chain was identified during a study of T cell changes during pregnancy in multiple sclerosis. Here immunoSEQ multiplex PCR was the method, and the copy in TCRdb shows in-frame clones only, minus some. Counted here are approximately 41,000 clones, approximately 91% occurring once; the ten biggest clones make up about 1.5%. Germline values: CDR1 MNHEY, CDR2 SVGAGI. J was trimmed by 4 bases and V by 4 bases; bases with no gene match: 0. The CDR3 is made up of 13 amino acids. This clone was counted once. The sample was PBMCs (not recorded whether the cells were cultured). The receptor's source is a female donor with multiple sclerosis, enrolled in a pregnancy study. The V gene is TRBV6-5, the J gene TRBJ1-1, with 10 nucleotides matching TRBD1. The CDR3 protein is CASSWDRGTEAFF. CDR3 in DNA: TGTGCCAGCAGTTGGGACAGGGGCACTGAAGCTTTCTTT.